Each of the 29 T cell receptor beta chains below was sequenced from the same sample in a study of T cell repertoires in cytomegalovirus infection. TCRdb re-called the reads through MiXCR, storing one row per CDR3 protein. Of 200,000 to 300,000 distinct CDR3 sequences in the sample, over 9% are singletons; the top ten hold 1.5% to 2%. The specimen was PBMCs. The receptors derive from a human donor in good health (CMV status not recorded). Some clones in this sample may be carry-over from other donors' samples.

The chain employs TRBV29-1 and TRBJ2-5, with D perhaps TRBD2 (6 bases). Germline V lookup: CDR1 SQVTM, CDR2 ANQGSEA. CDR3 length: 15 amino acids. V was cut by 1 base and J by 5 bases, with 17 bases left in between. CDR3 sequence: CSVEGTGGSRETQYF. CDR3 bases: TGCAGCGTTGAAGGGACCGGGGGAAGTAGGGAGACCCAGTACTTC.

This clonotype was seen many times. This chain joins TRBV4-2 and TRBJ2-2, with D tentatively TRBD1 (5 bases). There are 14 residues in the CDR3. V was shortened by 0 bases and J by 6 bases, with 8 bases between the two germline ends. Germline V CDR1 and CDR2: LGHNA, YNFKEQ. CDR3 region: CASSQDQGPGELFF. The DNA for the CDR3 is TGTGCCAGCAGCCAAGATCAGGGTCCCGGGGAGCTGTTTTTT.

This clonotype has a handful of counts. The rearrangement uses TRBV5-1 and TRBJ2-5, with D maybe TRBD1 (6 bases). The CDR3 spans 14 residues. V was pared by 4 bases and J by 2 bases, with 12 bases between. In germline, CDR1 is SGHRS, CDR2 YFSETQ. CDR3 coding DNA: TGCGCCAGCAGCCCAGGACAGATGCAAGAGACCCAGTACTTC. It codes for CASSPGQMQETQYF.

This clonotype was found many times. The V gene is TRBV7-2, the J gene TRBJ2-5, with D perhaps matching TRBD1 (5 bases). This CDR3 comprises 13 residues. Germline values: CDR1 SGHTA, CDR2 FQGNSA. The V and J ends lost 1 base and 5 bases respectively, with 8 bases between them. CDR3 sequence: CASSLERGETQYF. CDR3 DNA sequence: TGTGCCAGCAGCTTAGAAAGGGGTGAGACCCAGTACTTC.

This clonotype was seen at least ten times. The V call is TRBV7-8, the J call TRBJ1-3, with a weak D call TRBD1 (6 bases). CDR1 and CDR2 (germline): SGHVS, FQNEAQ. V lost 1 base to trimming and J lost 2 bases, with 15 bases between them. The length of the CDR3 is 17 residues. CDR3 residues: CASSLVAGEFAGNTIYF. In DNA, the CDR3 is TGTGCCAGCAGCTTAGTTGCAGGGGAGTTTGCTGGAAACACCATATATTTT.

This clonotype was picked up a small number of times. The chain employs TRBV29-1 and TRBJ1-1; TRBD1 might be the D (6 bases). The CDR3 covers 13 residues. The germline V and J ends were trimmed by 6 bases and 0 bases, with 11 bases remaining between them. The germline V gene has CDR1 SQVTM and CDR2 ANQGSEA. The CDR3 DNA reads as TGCAGCGTCACCGGGACAATGAACACTGAAGCTTTCTTT. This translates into CSVTGTMNTEAFF.

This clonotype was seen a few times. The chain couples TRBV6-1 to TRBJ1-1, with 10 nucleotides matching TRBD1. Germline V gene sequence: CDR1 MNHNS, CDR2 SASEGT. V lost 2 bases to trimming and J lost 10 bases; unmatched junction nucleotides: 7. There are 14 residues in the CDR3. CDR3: CASSENLGTGAAFF. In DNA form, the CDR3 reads TGTGCCAGCAGTGAAAATCTAGGGACAGGGGCAGCTTTCTTT.

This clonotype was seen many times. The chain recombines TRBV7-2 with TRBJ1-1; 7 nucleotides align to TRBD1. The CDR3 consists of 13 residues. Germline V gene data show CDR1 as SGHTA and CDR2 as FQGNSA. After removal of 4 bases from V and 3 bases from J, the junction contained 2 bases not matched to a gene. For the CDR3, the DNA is TGTGCCAGCAGCTACACAGGGGACACTGAAGCTTTCTTT. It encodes CASSYTGDTEAFF.

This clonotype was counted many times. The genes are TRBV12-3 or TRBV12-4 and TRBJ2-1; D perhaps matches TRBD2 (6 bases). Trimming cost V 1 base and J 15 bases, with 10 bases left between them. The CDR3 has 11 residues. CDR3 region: CASSLGAAGFF. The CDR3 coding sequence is TGTGCCAGCAGTTTAGGCGCAGCGGGGTTCTTC.

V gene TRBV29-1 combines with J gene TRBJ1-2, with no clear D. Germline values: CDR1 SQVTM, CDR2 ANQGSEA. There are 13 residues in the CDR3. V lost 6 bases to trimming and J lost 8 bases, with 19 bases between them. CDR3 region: CSVYDGLVRGYTF. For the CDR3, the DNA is TGCAGCGTCTACGACGGCCTAGTGCGAGGCTACACCTTC.

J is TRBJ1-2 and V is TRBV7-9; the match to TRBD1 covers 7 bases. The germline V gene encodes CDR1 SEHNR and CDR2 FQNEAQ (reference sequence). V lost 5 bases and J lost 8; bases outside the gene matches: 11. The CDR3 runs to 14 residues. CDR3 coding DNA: TGTGCCAGCAGCAAACAGGGGCCGCCGGAGGGCTACACCTTC. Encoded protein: CASSKQGPPEGYTF. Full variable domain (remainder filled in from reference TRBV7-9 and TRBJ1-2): DTGVSQNPRHKITKRGQNVTFRCDPISEHNRLYWYRQTLGQGPEFLTYFQNEAQLEKSRLLSDRFSAERPKGSFSTLEIQRTEQGDSAMYLCASSKQGPPEGYTFGSGTRLTVV.

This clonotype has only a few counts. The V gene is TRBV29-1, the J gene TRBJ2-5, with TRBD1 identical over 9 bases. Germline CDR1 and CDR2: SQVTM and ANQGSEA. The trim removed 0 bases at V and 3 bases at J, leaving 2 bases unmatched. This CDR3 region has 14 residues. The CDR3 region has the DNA TGCAGCGTTGAAGACCGGGACAGGGAAGAGACCCAGTACTTC. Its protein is CSVEDRDREETQYF.

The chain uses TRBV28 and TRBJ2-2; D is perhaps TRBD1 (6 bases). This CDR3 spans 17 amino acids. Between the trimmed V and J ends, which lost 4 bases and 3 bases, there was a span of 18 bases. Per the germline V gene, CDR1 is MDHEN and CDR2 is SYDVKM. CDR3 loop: CASSSPQGQTYTGELFF. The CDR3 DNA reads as TGTGCCAGCAGTTCACCCCAGGGACAAACATACACCGGGGAGCTGTTTTTT.

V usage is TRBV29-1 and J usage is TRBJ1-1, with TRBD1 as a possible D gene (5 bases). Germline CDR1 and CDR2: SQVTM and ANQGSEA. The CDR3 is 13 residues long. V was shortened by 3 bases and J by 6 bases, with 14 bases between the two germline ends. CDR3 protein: CSVEPGSIAEAFF. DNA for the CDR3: TGCAGCGTTGAGCCAGGGAGCATCGCTGAAGCTTTCTTT.

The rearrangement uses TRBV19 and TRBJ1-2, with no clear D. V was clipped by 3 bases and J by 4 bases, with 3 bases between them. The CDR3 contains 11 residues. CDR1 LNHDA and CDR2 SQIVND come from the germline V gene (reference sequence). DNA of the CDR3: TGTGCCAGTAGTATTCTCTATGGCTACACCTTC. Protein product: CASSILYGYTF.

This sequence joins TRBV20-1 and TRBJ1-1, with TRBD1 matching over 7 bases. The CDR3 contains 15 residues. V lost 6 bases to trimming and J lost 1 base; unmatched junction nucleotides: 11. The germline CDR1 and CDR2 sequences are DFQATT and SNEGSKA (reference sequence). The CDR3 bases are TGCAGTGCATCAGCCTTTCACAGGGGGAACACTGAAGCTTTCTTT. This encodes CSASAFHRGNTEAFF.

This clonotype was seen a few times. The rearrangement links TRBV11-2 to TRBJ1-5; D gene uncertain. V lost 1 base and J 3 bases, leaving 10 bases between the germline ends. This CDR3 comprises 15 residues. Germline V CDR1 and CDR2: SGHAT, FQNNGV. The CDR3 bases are TGTGCCAGCAGCTTAGCCCGGGGTGACAATCAGCCCCAGCATTTT. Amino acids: CASSLARGDNQPQHF.

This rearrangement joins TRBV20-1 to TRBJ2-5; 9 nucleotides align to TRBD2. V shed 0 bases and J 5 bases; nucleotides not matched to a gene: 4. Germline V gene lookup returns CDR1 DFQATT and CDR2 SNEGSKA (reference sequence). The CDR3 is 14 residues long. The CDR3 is CSARDSGSVETQYF. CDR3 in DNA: TGCAGTGCTAGAGATAGCGGGAGTGTGGAGACCCAGTACTTC.

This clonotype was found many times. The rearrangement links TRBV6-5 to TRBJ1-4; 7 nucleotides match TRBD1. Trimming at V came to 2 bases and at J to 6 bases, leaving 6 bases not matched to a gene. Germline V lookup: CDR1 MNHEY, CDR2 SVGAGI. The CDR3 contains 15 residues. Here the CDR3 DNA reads TGTGCCAGCAGTTACGCGGGGAGGGGGCATGAAAAACTGTTTTTT. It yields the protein CASSYAGRGHEKLFF.

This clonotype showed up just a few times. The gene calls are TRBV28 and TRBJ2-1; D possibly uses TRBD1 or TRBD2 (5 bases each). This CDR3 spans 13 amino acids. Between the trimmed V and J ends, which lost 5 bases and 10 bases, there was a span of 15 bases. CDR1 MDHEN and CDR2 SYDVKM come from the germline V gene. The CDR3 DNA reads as TGTGCCAGCAGTCCATCCTCCGGGGCAGAGCAGTTCTTC. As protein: CASSPSSGAEQFF.

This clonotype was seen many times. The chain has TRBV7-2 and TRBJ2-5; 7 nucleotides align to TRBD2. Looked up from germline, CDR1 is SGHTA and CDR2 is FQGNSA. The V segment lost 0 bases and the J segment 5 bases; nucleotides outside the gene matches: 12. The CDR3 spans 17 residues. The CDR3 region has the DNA TGTGCCAGCAGCTTAGCTCTTAGCGGGCGGTTAAGGGAGACCCAGTACTTC. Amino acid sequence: CASSLALSGRLRETQYF. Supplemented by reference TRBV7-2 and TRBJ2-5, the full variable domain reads GAGVSQSPSNKVTEKGKDVELRCDPISGHTALYWYRQSLGQGLEFLIYFQGNSAPDKSGLPSDRFSAERTGGSVSTLTIQRTQQEDSAVYLCASSLALSGRLRETQYFGPGTRLLVL.

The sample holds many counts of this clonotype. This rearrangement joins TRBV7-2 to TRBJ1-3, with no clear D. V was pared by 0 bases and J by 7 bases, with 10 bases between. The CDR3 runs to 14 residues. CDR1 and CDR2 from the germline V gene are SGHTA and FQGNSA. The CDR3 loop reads CASSLAMEHNTIYF. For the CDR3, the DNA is TGTGCCAGCAGCTTAGCGATGGAACATAACACCATATATTTT.

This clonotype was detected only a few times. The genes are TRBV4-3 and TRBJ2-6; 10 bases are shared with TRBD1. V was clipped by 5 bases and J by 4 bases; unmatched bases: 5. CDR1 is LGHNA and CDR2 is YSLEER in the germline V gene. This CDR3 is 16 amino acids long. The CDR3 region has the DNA TGCGCCAGCAGCGAAAGACAGGGGGCGGGGGCCAACGTCCTGACTTTC. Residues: CASSERQGAGANVLTF.

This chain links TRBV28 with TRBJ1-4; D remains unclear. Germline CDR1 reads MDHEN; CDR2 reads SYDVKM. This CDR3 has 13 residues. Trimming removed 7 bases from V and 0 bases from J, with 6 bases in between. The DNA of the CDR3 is TGTGCCAGCAAGGGCACAACTAATGAAAAACTGTTTTTT. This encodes CASKGTTNEKLFF.

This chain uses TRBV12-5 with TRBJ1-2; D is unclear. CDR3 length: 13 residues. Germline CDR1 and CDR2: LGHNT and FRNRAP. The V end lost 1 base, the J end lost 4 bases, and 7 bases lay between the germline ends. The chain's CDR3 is CASGLAPLYGYTF. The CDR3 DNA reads TGTGCTAGTGGTTTGGCCCCCCTCTATGGCTACACCTTC.

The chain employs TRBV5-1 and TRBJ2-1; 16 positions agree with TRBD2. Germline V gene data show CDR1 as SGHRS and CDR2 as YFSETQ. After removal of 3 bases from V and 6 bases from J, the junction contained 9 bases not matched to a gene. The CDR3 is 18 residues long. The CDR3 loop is CASSSGTSGGAVGNEQFF. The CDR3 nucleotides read TGCGCCAGCAGCTCCGGGACTAGCGGGGGGGCCGTGGGCAATGAGCAGTTCTTC.

This CDR3 reads CASSREITEAFF. The DNA of the CDR3 is TGTGCCAGCAGCAGGGAGATCACTGAAGCTTTCTTT. J is TRBJ1-1 and V is TRBV2; D is possibly TRBD1 (5 bases). This CDR3 comprises 12 residues. V was pared by 6 bases and J by 4 bases, with 9 bases between. From germline, CDR1 is SNHLY and CDR2 FYNNEI.

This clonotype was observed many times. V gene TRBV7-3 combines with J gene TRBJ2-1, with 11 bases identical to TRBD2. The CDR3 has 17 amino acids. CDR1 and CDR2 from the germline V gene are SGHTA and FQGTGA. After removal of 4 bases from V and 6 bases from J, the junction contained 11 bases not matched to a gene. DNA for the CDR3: TGTGCCAGCAGCTCAACGGTAGCGGGAGGGCCCTCCAATGAGCAGTTCTTC. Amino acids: CASSSTVAGGPSNEQFF.

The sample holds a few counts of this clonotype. This chain's CDR3 is CASSRRQGGNTGELFF. CDR3 nucleotide sequence: TGTGCCAGCAGCCGGAGACAGGGAGGGAACACCGGGGAGCTGTTTTTT. The chain couples TRBV3-1 to TRBJ2-2; TRBD1 is a possible D gene (7 bases). Trimming cost V 4 bases and J 1 base, with 13 bases left between them. This CDR3 contains 16 residues. Germline V gene sequence: CDR1 LGHDT, CDR2 YNNKEL (reference sequence).